These 2 T cell receptor beta chains share one sample of origin, sequenced in a study of Tregs in tolerant kidney transplant recipients. The data were produced by immunoSEQ multiplex PCR, yet TCRdb's version contains in-frame clones alone and is incomplete. The data hold some 14,000 clones, with approximately 90% observed a single time. Sequencing was done on a sample of CD8+ T cells from blood. These receptors were taken from a human donor in good health.

CDR3 in DNA: TGTGCCACCATGGCCTTTCCCGCCCGACGGGGAGAGAACACTGAAGCTTTCTTT. As protein: CATMAFPARRGENTEAFF. The chain couples TRBV15 to TRBJ1-1; D gene unclear. Trimming took 7 bases from V and 1 from J, leaving 25 bases between them. CDR1 LNHNV and CDR2 YYDKDF come from the germline V gene (reference sequence). This CDR3 spans 18 amino acids. The full variable domain, completed using reference TRBV15 and TRBJ1-1, is DAMVIQNPRYQVTQFGKPVTLSCSQTLNHNVMYWYQQKSSQAPKLLFHYYDKDFNNEADTPDNFQSRRPNTSFCFLDIRSPGLGDTAMYLCATMAFPARRGENTEAFFGQGTRLTVV.

The count of this clone is one. This sequence joins TRBV5-5 and TRBJ1-5; 7 bases fit TRBD1. V dropped 4 bases and J dropped 0; count of bases not matched to a gene: 1. This CDR3 has 14 residues. Per germline, CDR1 SGHKS and CDR2 YYEKEE (reference sequence). The CDR3 here is CASSQGGSNQPQHF. The CDR3 DNA reads TGTGCCAGCAGCCAGGGGGGTAGCAATCAGCCCCAGCATTTT.